The source of this TCR beta chain is a study of T cell responses to AZD1222 COVID-19 vaccine. The CDR3 is 13 amino acids. Germline assignment: CDR1 LNHDA and CDR2 SQIVND (reference sequence). Trimming shortened V by 4 bases and J by 1 base, and 7 bases separated the two germline ends. Study observations and caveats: Spike-wide coverage was observed for vaccine-associated CD4 TCRs, with dominant responses at 160-218 and 743-854.

A word on this clone: Its target is unknown.

Generated by immunoSEQ multiplex PCR, the TCRdb table keeps only in-frame clones and is missing some. The repertoire holds about 120,000 clones, with around 92% as singletons. The sequence was collected from an adult who received the AZD1222 COVID-19 vaccine. The V call is TRBV19, the J call TRBJ1-1; no clear D. The sample in question was peripheral blood, obtained 28 days after the second AZD1222 dose. CDR3 in amino acids: CASSTYQNTEAFF. The CDR3 bases are TGTGCCAGTAGTACCTACCAGAACACTGAAGCTTTCTTT.